Shown below are 19 T cell receptor beta chains from a single sample sequenced in a study of Tregs in tolerant kidney transplant recipients. Libraries were prepared by immunoSEQ multiplex PCR; TCRdb keeps only in-frame clonotypes and omits some of them. The sample consists of roughly 66,000 clones, more than 90% of them appearing once. Sequenced here: CD8+ T cells from blood, sampled before the transplant. The receptors originated from a human donor who received a combined kidney and bone marrow transplant.

This chain uses TRBV11-2 with TRBJ2-7; D gene ambiguous. In germline, CDR1 is SGHAT, CDR2 FQNNGV. Trimming took 6 bases from V and 2 from J, leaving 14 bases between them. The length of the CDR3 is 14 residues. CDR3 bases: TGTGCCAGCAGTTCTGGCGCGGCCCCCTACGAGCAGTACTTC. Amino acids: CASSSGAAPYEQYF.

The chain joins TRBV19 to TRBJ2-3, with 8 nucleotides matching TRBD2. V was pared by 9 bases and J by 2 bases, with 10 bases of the junction left unmatched. This CDR3 is built from 15 residues. Germline V lookup: CDR1 LNHDA, CDR2 SQIVND (reference sequence). Written as DNA, the CDR3 is TGTGCCAGCAGTCTACTAGCGGCACTCACAGATACGCAGTATTTT. Translated, it gives CASSLLAALTDTQYF.

J is TRBJ2-5 and V is TRBV27; 9 bases agree with TRBD2. The V segment lost 5 bases and the J segment 5 bases; nucleotides outside the gene matches: 6. The CDR3 length is 14 residues. Germline V gene lookup returns CDR1 MNHEY and CDR2 SMNVEV (reference sequence). For the CDR3, the DNA is TGTGCCAGCAGTCGCCTAGCGGGATGGGAGACCCAGTACTTC. Amino acids: CASSRLAGWETQYF.

The genes are TRBV28 and TRBJ1-3; unclear D gene. CDR3 length: 12 amino acids. V was clipped by 8 bases and J by 0 bases, with 5 bases between them. The germline gives CDR1 MDHEN, CDR2 SYDVKM. The DNA for the CDR3 is TGTGCCAGCCGAGTCTCTGGAAACACCATATATTTT. Residues: CASRVSGNTIYF. Full variable domain (rest looked up from reference TRBV28 and TRBJ1-3): DVKVTQSSRYLVKRTGEKVFLECVQDMDHENMFWYRQDPGLGLRLIYFSYDVKMKEKGDIPEGYSVSREKKERFSLILESASTNQTSMYLCASRVSGNTIYFGEGSWLTVV.

The J gene is TRBJ2-7, the V gene TRBV29-1, with TRBD1 matching 9 bases. The J segment lost 6 bases and the V segment lost 7 bases, leaving 4 bases of the junction unmatched. This CDR3 has 11 amino acids. CDR1 and CDR2 from the germline V gene are SQVTM and ANQGSEA. CDR3 nucleotides: TGCAGCGCGTTACAGGGGGCCGAGCAGTACTTC. Its protein is CSALQGAEQYF.

Worth noting for this clone: Other DNA sequences from this sample encode an identical CDR3 as well. This chain uses TRBV7-2 with TRBJ1-6; D remains ambiguous. CDR3 length: 16 amino acids. Germline assignment: CDR1 SGHTA and CDR2 FQGNSA. Trimming shortened V by 5 bases and J by 13 bases, and 24 bases separated the two germline ends. In DNA, the CDR3 is TGTGCCAGCAGCCGGACTGACCCCCCCGGGTACTCCCCCCTCCACTTT. It encodes CASSRTDPPGYSPLHF.

The J gene is TRBJ1-4, the V gene TRBV5-8; possible D gene TRBD1, 6 bases. Per the germline V gene, CDR1 is SGHTS and CDR2 is YDEGEE. The V gene lost 0 bases and the J gene lost 6 bases, with 12 bases spanning the gap. The CDR3 loop spans 15 amino acids. CDR3 DNA sequence: TGTGCCAGCAGCTTGGAACAGGGAAGACATGAAAAACTGTTTTTT. Amino acids: CASSLEQGRHEKLFF. Based on the CDR3 plus reference TRBV5-8 and TRBJ1-4, the full variable domain is EAGVTQSPTHLIKTRGQQATLRCSPISGHTSVYWYQQALGLGLQFLLWYDEGEERNRGNFPPRFSGRQFPNYSSELNVNALELEDSALYLCASSLEQGRHEKLFFGSGTQLSVL.

This chain connects TRBV6-1 to TRBJ2-7, with 7 bases lining up with TRBD1. The germline V gene encodes CDR1 MNHNS and CDR2 SASEGT. There are 14 residues in the CDR3. V gave up 6 bases and J gave up 5 bases; unmatched junction bases: 10. This chain's CDR3 is CASRLTGSHDEQYF. Written as DNA, the CDR3 is TGTGCCAGCAGGCTGACAGGGAGTCACGACGAGCAGTACTTC.

V is TRBV2 and J is TRBJ2-1; 12 bases fit TRBD2. Per the germline V gene, CDR1 is SNHLY and CDR2 is FYNNEI. The V gene end was trimmed by 6 bases and the J gene end by 0 bases; junction bases not matched to a gene: 6. CDR3 size: 17 residues. The DNA for the CDR3 is TGTGCCAGCAGGGATACTAGCGGGAGGAGCTCCTACAATGAGCAGTTCTTC. This translates into CASRDTSGRSSYNEQFF.

The chain carries TRBV21-1 and TRBJ2-7; the table assigns TRBD1, which was not confirmed against the DNA. TRBV21-1 is a recognized pseudogene. The CDR3 spans 18 residues. The CDR3 protein is CASSKDSPSQEGSYEQYF. DNA for the CDR3: TGTGCCAGCAGCAAAGACAGCCCAAGTCAGGAAGGCTCCTACGAGCAGTACTTC.

This rearrangement joins TRBV9 to TRBJ2-7; 13 bases are shared with TRBD2. CDR1 is SGDLS and CDR2 is YYNGEE in the germline V gene. The CDR3 has 16 residues. After removal of 3 bases from V and 2 bases from J, the junction contained 5 bases not matched to a gene. The CDR3: CASSGQGLAGTYEQYF. The CDR3 DNA reads as TGTGCCAGCAGCGGCCAGGGACTAGCGGGGACCTACGAGCAGTACTTC.

The chain couples TRBV27 to TRBJ2-7; 9 bases are shared with TRBD2. In germline, CDR1 is MNHEY, CDR2 SMNVEV (reference sequence). CDR3 length: 15 amino acids. Trimming cost V 6 bases and J 2 bases; bases outside gene matches: 8. CDR3 DNA: TGTGCCAGCAGCCCCGTCGCTAGCGGGGCCTACGAGCAGTACTTC. This encodes CASSPVASGAYEQYF.

The chain has TRBV27 and TRBJ2-1; 8 bases line up with TRBD2. The germline V gene has CDR1 MNHEY and CDR2 SMNVEV (reference sequence). CDR3 length equals 14 residues. J gave up 2 bases and V 8 bases, and 5 bases lay outside the gene matches. The CDR3 spells CASAGGVAYNEQFF. CDR3 in DNA: TGTGCCAGCGCCGGGGGGGTCGCCTACAATGAGCAGTTCTTC.

The rearrangement joins TRBV29-1 to TRBJ1-2, with TRBD1 as a possible D gene (5 bases). The V end was cut by 6 bases, the J end by 5 bases, with 13 bases between. Germline-derived CDR1 and CDR2 are SQVTM and ANQGSEA. CDR3 length equals 12 residues. The chain's CDR3 is CSVPGGRYGYTF. DNA for the CDR3: TGCAGCGTCCCCGGGGGGAGGTATGGCTACACCTTC.

The chain uses TRBV7-2 and TRBJ1-5; D not resolved. The V end lost 5 bases, the J end lost 7 bases, and 15 bases lay between the germline ends. Germline V gives CDR1 SGHTA, CDR2 FQGNSA. The CDR3 spans 14 residues. The CDR3 here is CASSPREGRQPQHF. CDR3 DNA sequence: TGTGCCAGCAGCCCCCGGGAGGGCAGGCAGCCCCAGCATTTT.

This clone has only one observation. The chain carries TRBV5-6 and TRBJ2-7; the match to TRBD1 covers 7 bases. The V and J ends lost 3 bases and 2 bases, in that order; junction bases with no gene match: 11. This CDR3 has 16 amino acids. In germline, CDR1 is SGHDT, CDR2 YYEEEE. CDR3 DNA: TGTGCCAGCAGCTCCTCCCGGGACAGTCTTCCCTACGAGCAGTACTTC. This translates into CASSSSRDSLPYEQYF.

The V gene is TRBV11-2, the J gene TRBJ1-1; 9 nucleotides line up with TRBD1. The germline gives CDR1 SGHAT, CDR2 FQNNGV. Losses at the gene ends were 0 bases for V and 4 bases for J; bases not matched to a gene: 6. The CDR3 spans 16 residues. The CDR3 coding sequence is TGTGCCAGCAGCTTAGATGACAGGGGGTCCGGCACTGAAGCTTTCTTT. Protein: CASSLDDRGSGTEAFF.

A single count supports this clone. The chain links TRBV27 to TRBJ2-1, with a possible D match to TRBD2 (6 bases). This CDR3 spans 14 amino acids. The V gene's germline CDR1 is MNHEY and CDR2 SMNVEV (reference sequence). V lost 5 bases and J lost 3, with 11 bases in between. CDR3 loop: CASSGGLVYNEQFF. CDR3 bases: TGTGCCAGCAGTGGGGGACTCGTCTACAATGAGCAGTTCTTC.

The chain uses TRBV7-8 and TRBJ2-1; 9 bases agree with TRBD1. V shed 5 bases, J shed 9 bases, and the junction held 5 bases outside the gene matches. This CDR3 comprises 13 residues. The germline V gene encodes CDR1 SGHVS and CDR2 FQNEAQ. The CDR3 loop is CASSLDRGGEQFF. The DNA for the CDR3 is TGTGCCAGCAGCCTAGACAGGGGGGGTGAGCAGTTCTTC.